The TCR beta chain under discussion was sequenced for a study of regulatory T cells in long-lasting Graves disease. The authors built TCR beta libraries using iRepertoire HTBI primers and Arm-PCR of CDR3 regions. From the multiplex PCR reads, TCRdb called clonotypes with MiXCR, one entry per CDR3 protein. The table records roughly 530,000 distinct CDR3 sequences, around 15% of them present only once. The CDR3 length is 14 residues. From germline, CDR1 is SGHNT and CDR2 YYREEE (reference sequence). V dropped 0 bases and J dropped 5 bases, with 9 bases sitting between them. Time point specified: newly diagnosed GD, antithyroid drugs for less than 3 months. From PBMCs, RNA was extracted and then used to make the TCR library. The sample was also reused in another study, on T cells in Graves' hyperthyroidism and ophthalmopathy. As reported in that work: On the basis of clinical symptoms, serum thyroxine and TRAb, thyroid ultrasound and orbital computed tomography, diagnoses were made.

This clonotype was sampled from a woman aged 35-65 years with Graves disease. The specimen was peripheral blood mononuclear cells (PBMCs), collected at new diagnosis, from a patient treated with antithyroid drugs. The gene calls are TRBV5-4 and TRBJ2-1, with TRBD2 as a possible D gene (6 bases). CDR3 region: CASSLERANNEQFF. As DNA, the CDR3 is TGTGCCAGCAGCTTGGAGCGGGCCAACAATGAGCAGTTCTTC.